This is a list of T cell receptor beta chains from one sample in a study of blood T cell repertoires in COVID-19. The repertoire was sequenced with immunoSEQ multiplex PCR; TCRdb's copy has only in-frame clones and lacks some. The sample consists of about 190,000 clones, roughly 80% of them appearing once. The sample was peripheral blood. All receptors come from a man aged 60-69 years with active or convalescent COVID-19. The CDR3 runs from the conserved cysteine through the conserved F or W. Each record gives: clone size, J gene, D gene, V gene, CDR3 DNA, CDR3 protein. The D gene is left open where the match is weak. Not every row has a clone size; where given, it reads once, few, many or a size class.

clone size: few
J gene: TRBJ1-2
D gene: .
V gene: TRBV28
CDR3 DNA: TGTGCCAGCAGTCGCGCCCTCGGGGGGTCCTATGGCTACACCTTC
CDR3 protein: CASSRALGGSYGYTF

clone size: once
J gene: TRBJ1-1
D gene: TRBD1
V gene: TRBV12-3/TRBV12-4
CDR3 DNA: TGTGCCAGCAGGGGGACAGGGTCCACTGAAGCTTTCTTT
CDR3 protein: CASRGTGSTEAFF

clone size: .
J gene: TRBJ2-3
D gene: .
V gene: TRBV24-1
CDR3 DNA: TGTGCCACCAGCCGGGACTCCGAGGGGCATACGCAGTATTTT
CDR3 protein: CATSRDSEGHTQYF

clone size: .
J gene: TRBJ1-1
D gene: .
V gene: TRBV6-2/TRBV6-3
CDR3 DNA: TGTGCCAGCAGTTCTACTACAACGAACACTGAAGCTTTCTTT
CDR3 protein: CASSSTTTNTEAFF

clone size: .
J gene: TRBJ2-7
D gene: TRBD1
V gene: TRBV13
CDR3 DNA: TGTGCCAGCAGCTTTGCAGGGGGCAGGGAGGTCGACGAGCAGTACTTC
CDR3 protein: CASSFAGGREVDEQYF

clone size: .
J gene: TRBJ1-5
D gene: TRBD1
V gene: TRBV28
CDR3 DNA: TGTGCCAGCAGACCGACAGGGGTAGGTCAGCCCCAGCATTTT
CDR3 protein: CASRPTGVGQPQHF

clone size: few
J gene: TRBJ2-2
D gene: TRBD2
V gene: TRBV5-1
CDR3 DNA: TGCGCCAGCAGCTGGCGGGGGGCTGGGGAGCTGTTTTTT
CDR3 protein: CASSWRGAGELFF

clone size: .
J gene: TRBJ2-1
D gene: TRBD2
V gene: TRBV11-2
CDR3 DNA: TGTGCCAGCAGCTTAGGACGCGGACGGCGGGAGGGCCTCAATGAGCAGTTCTTC
CDR3 protein: CASSLGRGRREGLNEQFF

clone size: once
J gene: TRBJ1-3
D gene: .
V gene: TRBV7-9
CDR3 DNA: TGTGCCAGCAGCTTAGCCCCAAGTAGGAGTGGAAACACCATATATTTT
CDR3 protein: CASSLAPSRSGNTIYF

clone size: .
J gene: TRBJ2-7
D gene: .
V gene: TRBV19
CDR3 DNA: TGTGCCAGTAGTATGGGCCAGGATTACGAGCAGTACTTC
CDR3 protein: CASSMGQDYEQYF

clone size: .
J gene: TRBJ1-4
D gene: TRBD1
V gene: TRBV30
CDR3 DNA: TGTGCCGGGCGTGACAGGGGCCGTCTTTGGGAAAAACTGTTTTTT
CDR3 protein: CAGRDRGRLWEKLFF

clone size: few
J gene: TRBJ2-5
D gene: .
V gene: TRBV4-3
CDR3 DNA: TGCGCCAGCAGCCTCTGGGGCGGGATACAAGAGACCCAGTACTTC
CDR3 protein: CASSLWGGIQETQYF

clone size: .
J gene: TRBJ2-7
D gene: TRBD2
V gene: TRBV5-4
CDR3 DNA: TGTGCCAGCAGCGGGGGACTAGCGGAAACCTACGAGCAGTACTTC
CDR3 protein: CASSGGLAETYEQYF

clone size: .
J gene: TRBJ1-1
D gene: .
V gene: TRBV7-9
CDR3 DNA: TGTGCCAGCAGCTTCTCGGGGACTGAAGCTTTCTTT
CDR3 protein: CASSFSGTEAFF

clone size: .
J gene: TRBJ2-3
D gene: .
V gene: TRBV7-6
CDR3 DNA: TGTGCCAGCAGCTTAACCGCTTGGGGCATTAACACAGATACGCAGTATTTT
CDR3 protein: CASSLTAWGINTDTQYF

clone size: .
J gene: TRBJ2-7
D gene: .
V gene: TRBV29-1
CDR3 DNA: TGCAGCGCTCAGAGGTTGGGGGGAAGCGAGCAGTACTTC
CDR3 protein: CSAQRLGGSEQYF

clone size: .
J gene: TRBJ2-1
D gene: TRBD2
V gene: TRBV11-2
CDR3 DNA: TGTGCCAGCAGCTTAGAACTAGCGGGAGGCCTGGAGCAGTTCTTC
CDR3 protein: CASSLELAGGLEQFF

clone size: .
J gene: TRBJ1-1
D gene: TRBD1
V gene: TRBV27
CDR3 DNA: TGTGCCAGCAGTCCCAGGGACAGTGAAGCTTTCTTT
CDR3 protein: CASSPRDSEAFF

clone size: .
J gene: TRBJ2-2
D gene: TRBD2
V gene: TRBV5-4
CDR3 DNA: TGTGCCAGCAGCCCAGGGCGGGGTAGCGGGAAGGGGGAGCTGTTTTTT
CDR3 protein: CASSPGRGSGKGELFF

clone size: .
J gene: TRBJ2-7
D gene: TRBD2
V gene: TRBV11-2
CDR3 DNA: TGTGCCAGCAGCTTACTAGCGGGGGCGGGTTACGAGCAGTACTTC
CDR3 protein: CASSLLAGAGYEQYF

clone size: .
J gene: TRBJ2-3
D gene: .
V gene: TRBV10-2
CDR3 DNA: TGCGCCAGCAGTGAGTCGACTCGGAGGGCAAGCACAGATACGCAGTATTTT
CDR3 protein: CASSESTRRASTDTQYF

clone size: .
J gene: TRBJ2-1
D gene: TRBD2
V gene: TRBV4-2
CDR3 DNA: TGTGCCAGCAGCCAGGGGACTAGCGGGAGGGCGGTGGATGAGCAGTTCTTC
CDR3 protein: CASSQGTSGRAVDEQFF

clone size: .
J gene: TRBJ2-7
D gene: TRBD2
V gene: TRBV3-1/TRBV3-2
CDR3 DNA: TGTGCCAGCAGCCAAGCCCCCGGGACTAGCGGTTCCTACGAGCAGTACTTC
CDR3 protein: CASSQAPGTSGSYEQYF

clone size: .
J gene: TRBJ2-3
D gene: TRBD2
V gene: TRBV7-2
CDR3 DNA: TGTGCCAGCAGCTTGGGGGCTAGCGGGAGCACAGATACGCAGTATTTT
CDR3 protein: CASSLGASGSTDTQYF

clone size: .
J gene: TRBJ2-5
D gene: TRBD2
V gene: TRBV4-1
CDR3 DNA: TGCGCCAGCAGCCTCAGTGGACTAGCGGGAGAGACCCAGTACTTC
CDR3 protein: CASSLSGLAGETQYF

clone size: .
J gene: TRBJ2-6
D gene: .
V gene: TRBV18
CDR3 DNA: TGTGCCAGCTCCCTGCAGGGCTCTGGGGCCAACGTCCTGACTTTC
CDR3 protein: CASSLQGSGANVLTF

clone size: once
J gene: TRBJ1-2
D gene: .
V gene: TRBV7-9
CDR3 DNA: TGTGCCAGCAGCTTAAATCCACAGTTGTATGGCTACACCTTC
CDR3 protein: CASSLNPQLYGYTF

clone size: .
J gene: TRBJ2-7
D gene: .
V gene: TRBV4-1
CDR3 DNA: TGCGCCAGCAGCCAAGAGGGAATAGCGGTACCCTACGAGCAGTACTTC
CDR3 protein: CASSQEGIAVPYEQYF

clone size: .
J gene: TRBJ2-1
D gene: .
V gene: TRBV19
CDR3 DNA: TGTGCCAGTAGTATTCAGGGTGGGGAAAATCAGCAGTTCTTC
CDR3 protein: CASSIQGGENQQFF

clone size: .
J gene: TRBJ2-1
D gene: TRBD2
V gene: TRBV12-3/TRBV12-4
CDR3 DNA: TGTGCCTCCTACCCGGGAGGTTACAATGAGCAGTTCTTC
CDR3 protein: CASYPGGYNEQFF

clone size: .
J gene: TRBJ2-7
D gene: .
V gene: TRBV20-1
CDR3 DNA: TGCAGTGCTAGTTCATCTGGCTGGAGCTACGAGCAGTACTTC
CDR3 protein: CSASSSGWSYEQYF

clone size: .
J gene: TRBJ2-7
D gene: TRBD2
V gene: TRBV7-3
CDR3 DNA: TGTGCCAGCAGCATCCACCGGGGACTAGCGGGAGTTTGTATTCGGTACTTC
CDR3 protein: CASSIHRGLAGVCIRYF

clone size: .
J gene: TRBJ2-7
D gene: .
V gene: TRBV6-2/TRBV6-3
CDR3 DNA: TGTGCCAGCAGTTACGAAGGGAGAGAGCAGTACTTC
CDR3 protein: CASSYEGREQYF

clone size: .
J gene: TRBJ1-2
D gene: .
V gene: TRBV9
CDR3 DNA: TGTGCCAGCAGCGTAAGTCAGGGCTTAGGTGGCTACACCTTC
CDR3 protein: CASSVSQGLGGYTF

clone size: once
J gene: TRBJ2-5
D gene: .
V gene: TRBV7-2
CDR3 DNA: TGTGCCAGCAGCCCGGGGCCTAGCGTGAGGGGTGAGACCCAGTACTTC
CDR3 protein: CASSPGPSVRGETQYF

clone size: many
J gene: TRBJ1-2
D gene: .
V gene: TRBV4-3
CDR3 DNA: TGCGCCAGCAGCCAAGATAGGGGCGGAAGCTATGGCTACACCTTC
CDR3 protein: CASSQDRGGSYGYTF

clone size: .
J gene: TRBJ1-2
D gene: TRBD1
V gene: TRBV5-6
CDR3 DNA: TGTGCCAGCAGCTTAGGGGGCGTGGAAATCTATGGCTACACCTTC
CDR3 protein: CASSLGGVEIYGYTF

clone size: .
J gene: TRBJ2-3
D gene: TRBD2
V gene: TRBV12-5
CDR3 DNA: TGTGCTAGTGGTCCCGGACTAGCGGGAGGGATGAATACGCAGTATTTT
CDR3 protein: CASGPGLAGGMNTQYF

clone size: few
J gene: TRBJ2-3
D gene: .
V gene: TRBV2
CDR3 DNA: TGTGCCAGCGGCCTCCAGGGCGGCACAGATACGCAGTATTTT
CDR3 protein: CASGLQGGTDTQYF

clone size: .
J gene: TRBJ1-2
D gene: .
V gene: TRBV7-8
CDR3 DNA: TGTGCCAGCAGCTTAGGAAGCAGGGAAAGTCTCTACACCTTC
CDR3 protein: CASSLGSRESLYTF

clone size: .
J gene: TRBJ1-1
D gene: .
V gene: TRBV5-6
CDR3 DNA: TGTGCCAGCAGCTTAAGCGGGGAAGCTTTCTTT
CDR3 protein: CASSLSGEAFF

clone size: .
J gene: TRBJ2-7
D gene: TRBD2
V gene: TRBV5-5
CDR3 DNA: TGTGCCAGCACCTCCGGGACTAGCGTCTACGAGCAGTACTTC
CDR3 protein: CASTSGTSVYEQYF

clone size: .
J gene: TRBJ2-3
D gene: .
V gene: TRBV29-1
CDR3 DNA: TGCAGCGTTGGGGGGACTTTCCAGACCACAGATACGCAGTATTTT
CDR3 protein: CSVGGTFQTTDTQYF

clone size: .
J gene: TRBJ1-1
D gene: .
V gene: TRBV9
CDR3 DNA: TGTGCCAGCAGCGCCCAGGTGGACACTGAAGCTTTCTTT
CDR3 protein: CASSAQVDTEAFF

clone size: .
J gene: TRBJ2-7
D gene: .
V gene: TRBV10-2
CDR3 DNA: TGCGCCAGCAGTGTCGCGTCCTACGAGCAGTACTTC
CDR3 protein: CASSVASYEQYF

clone size: .
J gene: TRBJ1-2
D gene: TRBD1
V gene: TRBV29-1
CDR3 DNA: TGCAGCGTTGATGGGACAGGGGGCTTGGGCTACACCTTC
CDR3 protein: CSVDGTGGLGYTF

clone size: .
J gene: TRBJ2-2
D gene: .
V gene: TRBV9
CDR3 DNA: TGTGCCAGCAGCGCCCCCCAGCGCGGAACGGTCGGGGAGCTGTTTTTT
CDR3 protein: CASSAPQRGTVGELFF

clone size: .
J gene: TRBJ2-1
D gene: TRBD2
V gene: TRBV7-8
CDR3 DNA: TGTGCCAGCAGCAGGGGGACTAGCGGAAACTACAATGAGCAGTTCTTC
CDR3 protein: CASSRGTSGNYNEQFF

clone size: few
J gene: TRBJ2-2
D gene: TRBD2
V gene: TRBV4-1
CDR3 DNA: TGCGCCAGCAGCCGCGGGGCTAGCGGGACTAACACCGGGGAGCTGTTTTTT
CDR3 protein: CASSRGASGTNTGELFF

clone size: few
J gene: TRBJ2-7
D gene: TRBD2
V gene: TRBV27
CDR3 DNA: TGTGCCAGCAGTTCAGGAGGGGTAAGAAGTACTAGCGGGAGCTACGAGCAGTACTTC
CDR3 protein: CASSSGGVRSTSGSYEQYF

clone size: .
J gene: TRBJ2-3
D gene: .
V gene: TRBV7-3
CDR3 DNA: TGTGCCAGCCGAAAAGCTAGCACAGATACGCAGTATTTT
CDR3 protein: CASRKASTDTQYF

clone size: .
J gene: TRBJ2-1
D gene: .
V gene: TRBV6-4
CDR3 DNA: TGTGCCAGCAGTGACTCGATACAGACCCCCAGGCAGTTCTTC
CDR3 protein: CASSDSIQTPRQFF

clone size: .
J gene: TRBJ1-5
D gene: .
V gene: TRBV12-3/TRBV12-4
CDR3 DNA: TGTGCCAGCAGCCCGAACCGAGATCAGCCCCAGCATTTT
CDR3 protein: CASSPNRDQPQHF

clone size: .
J gene: TRBJ1-1
D gene: TRBD1
V gene: TRBV4-1
CDR3 DNA: TGCGCCAGCAGCTCTTGGGACAGAAACACTGAAGCTTTCTTT
CDR3 protein: CASSSWDRNTEAFF